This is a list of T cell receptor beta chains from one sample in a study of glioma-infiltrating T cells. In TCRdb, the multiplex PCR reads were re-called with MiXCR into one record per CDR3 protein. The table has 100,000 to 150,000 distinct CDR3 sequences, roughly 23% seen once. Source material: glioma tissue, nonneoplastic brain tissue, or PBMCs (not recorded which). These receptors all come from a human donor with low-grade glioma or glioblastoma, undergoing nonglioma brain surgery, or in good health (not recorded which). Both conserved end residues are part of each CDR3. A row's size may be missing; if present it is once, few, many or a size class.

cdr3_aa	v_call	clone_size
CASSQEWTGGYEQYF	TRBV4-3	medium-sized
CAISEASVRDNEQFF	TRBV10-3	many
CASSFQDGFTDTQYF	TRBV7-2	many
CAWSATRDSLSRPQHF	TRBV30	few
CAWTTGGPFYGYTF	TRBV30	.
CSVVESAANYGYTF	TRBV29-1	many
CASSLLHGLYREQYF	TRBV27	.
CASSVHQSDLEQYF	TRBV28	many
CSATFTGGYGYTF	TRBV20-1	many
CASSFRKTSTNEQYF	TRBV7-2	many
CSARDRGAGYGYTF	TRBV20-1	many
CASSSNSGRGTDTQYF	TRBV7-3	few
CASSLFSQGASNEKLFF	TRBV11-2	.
CASSLGGSGNTIYF	TRBV4-3	many
CASSSTRNNSPLHF	TRBV11-3	many
CASSHPGGLQETQYF	TRBV4-1	many
CASSLSTGPREPQHF	TRBV7-8	many
CSASLGGTDTQYF	TRBV20-1	many
CTSSTQGQGYGYGYTF	TRBV19	.
CSASARETQYF	TRBV20-1	many
CASSEYGGMDIQYF	TRBV25-1	many
CASSFPTSGKDLSYEQYF	TRBV28	many
CATSDSHQETQYF	TRBV24-1	many
CASRTLGNNEQFF	TRBV12-3/TRBV12-4	.
CASSFSGTGSYEQYF	TRBV7-3	many
CASIPPGVTEAFF	TRBV19	many
CASSSRGSYEQYF	TRBV12-3/TRBV12-4	many
CASSQFGLNLAKNIQYF	TRBV4-1	many
CAISEGDSYEQYF	TRBV10-3	.
CSARGPWGLDTEAFF	TRBV20-1	many
CATSERTRRGSYTF	TRBV24-1	.
CASNRDRDTDTQYF	TRBV2	many
CASSQDRAGGNQPQHF	TRBV4-3	.
CASSQEGPGASLHF	TRBV3-1	many
CASKGQGTDTQYF	TRBV19	few
CARRAFRGRPPPPF	TRBV12-3/TRBV12-4	.
CASSQVGVYNSPLHF	TRBV4-1	many
CASSTEVGAAFF	TRBV19	many
CASSQEWSGELFF	TRBV3-1	many
CSVGRRNEQFF	TRBV29-1	.
CASSQAGTGSNQPQHF	TRBV4-1	many
CASSWGLAGFTDTQYF	TRBV5-1	.
CASSPPGQGKNIQYF	TRBV7-9	many
CAISESTSGNTDTQYF	TRBV10-3	few
CASNPVTEAFF	TRBV6-1	many
CASSFPGGNQPQHF	TRBV28	many
CVSGLLMNTEAFF	TRBV27	.
CASSLYRVEGNTIYF	TRBV28	.
CASSSLAGPTQETQYF	TRBV5-1	few
CASRTDSYNEQFF	TRBV6-1	many
CASSFNPDTDTQYF	TRBV12-3/TRBV12-4	few
CASSWGFPGPYEQYF	TRBV5-4	few
CASSLSGPPDTQYF	TRBV11-1	many
CASSIRTGEQYF	TRBV6-5	.
CAWSYTRNYGYTF	TRBV30	.